A single sample is the source of the 25 T cell receptor beta chains below, sequenced in a study of human T cells and chemical hapten exposure. One entry per CDR3 protein results from TCRdb running MiXCR on the RACE reads. Seen here are 50,000 or so distinct CDR3 sequences, 9.9% observed once, and the top ten hold 16%. Time point defined: patch test 3, about 24 weeks after DPC sensitization. Treatment described: therapeutic diphenylcyclopropenone sensitization with weekly scalp DPC. The starting material was whole blood, obtained in connection with sensitization to the hapten diphenylcyclopropenone (DPC). All receptors come from a woman aged 40 to 50 with alopecia areata. Some clones in this sample may be carry-over from other donors' samples.

In its sample, this clonotype was seen a few times. The rearrangement uses TRBV4-3 and TRBJ1-1, with D hard to call. The CDR3 has 13 amino acids. Germline CDR1 reads LGHNA; CDR2 reads YSLEER. V was shortened by 4 bases and J by 2 bases, with 8 bases between the two germline ends. The CDR3 nucleotides read TGCGCCAGCAGCCCTGAAGATAACACTGAAGCTTTCTTT. Protein: CASSPEDNTEAFF.

This clonotype turned up a few times. The gene calls are TRBV20-1 and TRBJ1-1, with D perhaps matching TRBD1 (6 bases). CDR1 and CDR2 (germline): DFQATT, SNEGSKA (reference sequence). With 2 bases removed from V and 8 bases from J, the gap between germline ends came to 15 bases. This CDR3 comprises 13 residues. CDR3: CSARPTYREEAFF. CDR3 DNA sequence: TGCAGTGCTAGACCTACTTACAGGGAGGAAGCTTTCTTT.

This clonotype was seen repeatedly, ten times or more. The CDR3 coding sequence is TGCAGCACCAGGGACAGGGGGTGGACTGAAGCTTTCTTT. Amino acid sequence: CSTRDRGWTEAFF. The V and J genes are TRBV29-1 and TRBJ1-1; 11 bases align to TRBD1. The germline V gene has CDR1 SQVTM and CDR2 ANQGSEA. This CDR3 is built from 13 residues. Trimming at V came to 8 bases and at J to 5 bases, leaving 7 bases not matched to a gene.

The J gene is TRBJ1-6, the V gene TRBV10-3; D is perhaps TRBD1 (6 bases). Trimming left V 3 bases short and J 0 bases short, with 12 bases between. The germline V gene encodes CDR1 ENHRY and CDR2 SYGVKD. This CDR3 comprises 17 residues. The CDR3 nucleotides read TGTGCCATCAGTGACCGGGGAGGGGGCTCCTATAATTCACCCCTCCACTTT. As protein: CAISDRGGGSYNSPLHF.

This clonotype has a handful of counts. V usage is TRBV6-5 and J usage is TRBJ1-6, with 7 positions matching TRBD1. The CDR3 extends over 13 amino acids. V trimming: 10 bases; J trimming: 10 bases; junction bases outside the gene matches: 10. From germline, CDR1 is MNHEY and CDR2 SVGAGI. The CDR3 nucleotides are TGTGCCACCTCAGGGGGGCAGCGATCACCCCTCCACTTT. Translating it yields CATSGGQRSPLHF.

The chain links TRBV5-6 to TRBJ1-5; weak D call: TRBD1 (6 bases). V gave up 4 bases and J gave up 9 bases, with 14 bases separating them. This CDR3 has 13 residues. Germline values: CDR1 SGHDT, CDR2 YYEEEE. CDR3 loop: CASSTVQGRPQHF. The CDR3 DNA sequence: TGTGCCAGCAGCACGGTACAGGGAAGGCCCCAGCATTTT.

This clonotype has ten or more counts. V gene TRBV6-4 combines with J gene TRBJ1-1; D is undetermined. Germline CDR1 is MRHNA and CDR2 is SNTAGT. Trimming shortened V by 6 bases and J by 0 bases, and 11 bases separated the two germline ends. The CDR3 runs 14 residues. The CDR3 nucleotides are TGTGCCAGCAGAGCCGGAACGCTGAACACTGAAGCTTTCTTT. Protein sequence: CASRAGTLNTEAFF.

This clonotype occurred many times. V and J are TRBV7-8 and TRBJ2-7; a possible D gene is TRBD1 (6 bases). This CDR3 spans 14 amino acids. Trimming stripped 1 base from V and 1 base from J, with 8 bases between. Germline V gene sequence: CDR1 SGHVS, CDR2 FQNEAQ. CDR3 DNA: TGTGCCAGCAGCTTAGAGCAGGGGTCCTACGAGCAGTACTTC. This gives the protein CASSLEQGSYEQYF.

This clonotype appeared many times. The chain has TRBV24-1 and TRBJ2-1; 8 bases match TRBD1. CDR1 and CDR2 (germline): KGHDR, SFDVKD. The CDR3 is made up of 15 amino acids. V shed 4 bases, J shed 6 bases, and the junction held 7 bases outside the gene matches. DNA of the CDR3: TGTGCCACCAGTGAGACAGGGGCCGGGGCCAATGAGCAGTTCTTC. Protein: CATSETGAGANEQFF.

V gene TRBV6-2 or TRBV6-3 combines with J gene TRBJ1-1; a weak D match, TRBD1 (5 bases). The CDR3 has 14 residues. Germline loops: CDR1 MNHEY, CDR2 SVGEGT. Trimming left V 4 bases short and J 1 base short, with 10 bases between. The DNA for the CDR3 is TGTGCCAGCAGTTCCCAGGGCGGGAACACTGAAGCTTTCTTT. This codes for CASSSQGGNTEAFF.

This chain joins TRBV5-5 and TRBJ2-7; D might be TRBD1 or TRBD2, each matching 6 bases. CDR1 is SGHKS, CDR2 YYEKEE, per germline (reference sequence). The CDR3 covers 15 residues. V was shortened by 4 bases and J by 2 bases, with 16 bases between the two germline ends. CDR3 region: CASSPTGADTYEQYF. CDR3 nucleotides: TGTGCCAGCAGCCCCACGGGGGCGGACACCTACGAGCAGTACTTC.

This clonotype was detected ten times or more. This sequence joins TRBV7-2 and TRBJ2-2; D unclear. Germline V gene data show CDR1 as SGHTA and CDR2 as FQGNSA. The germline V and J ends were trimmed by 5 bases and 1 base, with 8 bases remaining between them. CDR3 size: 14 residues. CDR3 protein: CASSRARNTGELFF. As DNA, the CDR3 is TGTGCCAGCAGCCGGGCGCGGAACACCGGGGAGCTGTTTTTT.

The V and J genes are TRBV5-1 and TRBJ2-7, with 11 positions matching TRBD1. The CDR3 length is 14 residues. Germline V gene lookup returns CDR1 SGHRS and CDR2 YFSETQ. V was clipped by 4 bases and J by 5 bases; unmatched bases: 5. The CDR3 region has the DNA TGCGCCAGCAGCACTGGACAGGGGGCCCACGAGCAGTACTTC. Its protein is CASSTGQGAHEQYF.

This clonotype has just a few counts. This chain's CDR3 is CSARDWDGTYEQYF. As DNA, the CDR3 is TGCAGTGCTAGAGACTGGGACGGAACCTACGAGCAGTACTTC. The chain uses TRBV20-1 and TRBJ2-7, with D possibly called TRBD1 or TRBD2 (5 bases each). The CDR3 has 14 amino acids. The germline CDR1 and CDR2 sequences are DFQATT and SNEGSKA (reference sequence). V was shortened by 0 bases and J by 2 bases, with 11 bases between the two germline ends.

This clonotype was seen repeatedly, ten times or more. The V gene is TRBV29-1, the J gene TRBJ2-3; D remains ambiguous. Trimming pared 3 bases from V and 2 bases from J, leaving 6 bases between. Germline V gene data show CDR1 as SQVTM and CDR2 as ANQGSEA. The CDR3 totals 12 residues. The CDR3 nucleotides are TGCAGCGTTGAGGCCAACACAGATACGCAGTATTTT. It codes for CSVEANTDTQYF.

This clonotype was found many times. The chain is built from TRBV7-3 and TRBJ2-5; 7 bases are a match to TRBD2. The V gene's germline CDR1 is SGHTA and CDR2 FQGTGA. The length of the CDR3 is 14 residues. V lost 3 bases to trimming and J lost 4 bases; unmatched junction nucleotides: 5. The CDR3 loop reads CASSLTSSGETQYF. The CDR3 DNA reads TGTGCCAGCAGCTTGACTAGCTCTGGAGAGACCCAGTACTTC.

Remarks on this clonotype: A single base separates this from a much larger clone, so it may be a read error. V and J are TRBV18 and TRBJ1-2, with D unclear. Germline assignment: CDR1 KGHSH and CDR2 LQKENI. This CDR3 has 13 residues. Trimming removed 3 bases from V and 7 bases from J, with 12 bases in between. The CDR3 is CASSPGLEGGYTF. The CDR3 DNA is TGTGCCAGCTCACCCGGCCTGGAAGGTGGCTACACCTTC.

This sequence joins TRBV2 and TRBJ2-3; D is perhaps TRBD2 (5 bases). The CDR3 runs 16 residues. Germline assignment: CDR1 SNHLY and CDR2 FYNNEI. Trimming removed 2 bases at V and 4 bases at J, with 16 bases between. The CDR3 DNA reads as TGTGCCAGCAGTGAACAGGACTCGGACCACCCAGATACGCAGTATTTT. Residues: CASSEQDSDHPDTQYF.

V and J are TRBV7-3 and TRBJ2-3, with 7 bases identical to TRBD2. Losses at the gene ends were 2 bases for V and 1 base for J; bases not matched to a gene: 6. The CDR3 has 16 amino acids. Germline CDR1 is SGHTA and CDR2 is FQGTGA. Here the CDR3 reads CASSLYISGGTDTQYF. CDR3 nucleotide sequence: TGTGCCAGCAGCTTATATATCAGCGGGGGCACAGATACGCAGTATTTT.

In DNA, the CDR3 is TGTGCCAGCAGCCAACCCCCCCCGATCACCGGGGAGCTGTTTTTT. Its translation is CASSQPPPITGELFF. The V gene is TRBV9, the J gene TRBJ2-2; no clear D gene. The CDR3 is 15 amino acids. CDR1 is SGDLS and CDR2 is YYNGEE in the germline V gene. Trimming removed 4 bases at V and 4 bases at J, with 14 bases between.

V and J are TRBV9 and TRBJ2-3; D possibly corresponds to TRBD1 (5 bases). The V end lost 4 bases, the J end lost 2 bases, and 17 bases lay between the germline ends. The CDR3 is 16 residues long. Germline-derived CDR1 and CDR2 are SGDLS and YYNGEE. In DNA form, the CDR3 reads TGTGCCAGCAGCCCAACAACAGGTGGAAACACAGATACGCAGTATTTT. Translation: CASSPTTGGNTDTQYF.

V gene TRBV3-1 combines with J gene TRBJ2-1, with 13 positions matching TRBD2. With 3 bases clipped from V and 7 bases from J, the junction kept 12 bases outside the gene matches. This CDR3 has 18 amino acids. The germline V gene encodes CDR1 LGHDT and CDR2 YNNKEL (reference sequence). CDR3 bases: TGTGCCAGCAGCCAGGGAAAAGTTAGGACTAGCGGGGGAAATGAGCAGTTCTTC. Its protein product is CASSQGKVRTSGGNEQFF.

The sample holds many counts of this clonotype. The V and J genes are TRBV2 and TRBJ1-6; D is possibly TRBD1 (6 bases). Trimming removed 4 bases from V and 1 base from J, with 11 bases in between. The V gene's germline CDR1 is SNHLY and CDR2 FYNNEI. The CDR3 covers 16 residues. This CDR3 is CASSGGGGSYNSPLHF. In DNA, the CDR3 is TGTGCCAGCAGTGGAGGGGGGGGATCCTATAATTCACCCCTCCACTTT.

This clonotype was counted ten times or more. The chain uses TRBV18 and TRBJ1-6; D might be TRBD1 (5 bases). The CDR3 runs 17 residues. Germline assignment: CDR1 KGHSH and CDR2 LQKENI. V was cut by 1 base and J by 1 base, with 11 bases left in between. The CDR3 sequence: CASSPRQGRSYNSPLHF. CDR3 coding DNA: TGTGCCAGCTCACCACGGCAGGGTCGGTCCTATAATTCACCCCTCCACTTT. The full variable domain, with the rest looked up from reference TRBV18 and TRBJ1-6, is NAGVMQNPRHLVRRRGQEARLRCSPMKGHSHVYWYRQLPEEGLKFMVYLQKENIIDESGMPKERFSAEFPKEGPSILRIQQVVRGDSAAYFCASSPRQGRSYNSPLHFGNGTRLTVT.

The rearrangement uses TRBV27 and TRBJ2-2; 7 positions match TRBD2. The CDR3 loop spans 15 amino acids. CDR1 is MNHEY, CDR2 SMNVEV, per germline (reference sequence). Germline trimming cut 4 bases from V and 1 base from J; bases unmatched to any gene: 3. The DNA of the CDR3 is TGTGCCAGCAGTTCCCTAGCGGTGAACACCGGGGAGCTGTTTTTT. This gives the protein CASSSLAVNTGELFF.